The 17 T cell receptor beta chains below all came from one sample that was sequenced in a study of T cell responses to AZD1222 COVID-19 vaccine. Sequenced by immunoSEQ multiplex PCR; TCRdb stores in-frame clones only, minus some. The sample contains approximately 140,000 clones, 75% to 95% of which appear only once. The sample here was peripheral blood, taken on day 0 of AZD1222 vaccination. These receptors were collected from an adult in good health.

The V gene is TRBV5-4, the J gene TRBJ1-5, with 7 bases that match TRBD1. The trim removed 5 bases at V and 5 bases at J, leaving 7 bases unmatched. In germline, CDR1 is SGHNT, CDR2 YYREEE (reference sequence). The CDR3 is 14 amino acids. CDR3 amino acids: CASSSDRTHQPQHF. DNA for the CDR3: TGTGCCAGCAGTTCGGACAGGACTCATCAGCCCCAGCATTTT.

Here the CDR3 DNA reads TGCGCCAGCAGCCTCGGGGTCTATGGCTACACCTTC. Encoded protein: CASSLGVYGYTF. This sequence joins TRBV5-1 and TRBJ1-2, with no clear D. Germline CDR1 and CDR2: SGHRS and YFSETQ. This CDR3 has 12 residues. V lost 4 bases and J lost 4, with 8 bases in between. Supplemented by reference TRBV5-1 and TRBJ1-2, the full variable domain reads KAGVTQTPRYLIKTRGQQVTLSCSPISGHRSVSWYQQTPGQGLQFLFEYFSETQRNKGNFPGRFSGRQFSNSRSEMNVSTLELGDSALYLCASSLGVYGYTFGSGTRLTVV.

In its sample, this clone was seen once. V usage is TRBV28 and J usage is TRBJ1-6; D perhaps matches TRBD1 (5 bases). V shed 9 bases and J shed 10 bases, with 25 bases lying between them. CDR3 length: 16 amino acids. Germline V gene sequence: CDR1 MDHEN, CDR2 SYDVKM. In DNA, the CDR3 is TGTGCCAGTACCGGGGCGAGGGTGGGGAGGCGATCACCCCTCCACTTT. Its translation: CASTGARVGRRSPLHF.

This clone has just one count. CDR3 loop: CASSHGSPTYNEQFF. The CDR3, as DNA: TGTGCCAGCAGCCACGGGAGTCCGACCTACAATGAGCAGTTCTTC. This chain joins TRBV11-2 and TRBJ2-1, with a possible D match to TRBD2 (6 bases). Trimming removed 5 bases from V and 2 bases from J, with 13 bases in between. Per the germline V gene, CDR1 is SGHAT and CDR2 is FQNNGV. This CDR3 contains 15 residues.

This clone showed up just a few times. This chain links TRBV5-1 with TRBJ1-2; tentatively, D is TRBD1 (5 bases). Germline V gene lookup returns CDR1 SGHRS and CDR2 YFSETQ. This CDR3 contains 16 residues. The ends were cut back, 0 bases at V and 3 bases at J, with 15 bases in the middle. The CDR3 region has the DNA TGCGCCAGCAGCTTGGAGGTGGGGCTCCAACACTATGGCTACACCTTC. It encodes CASSLEVGLQHYGYTF.

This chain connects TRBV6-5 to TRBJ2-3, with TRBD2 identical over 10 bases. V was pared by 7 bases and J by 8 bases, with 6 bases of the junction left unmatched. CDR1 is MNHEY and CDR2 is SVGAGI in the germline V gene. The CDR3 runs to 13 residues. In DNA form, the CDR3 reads TGTGCCAGCACGGCTAGCGGGAGTACTACGCAGTATTTT. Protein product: CASTASGSTTQYF.

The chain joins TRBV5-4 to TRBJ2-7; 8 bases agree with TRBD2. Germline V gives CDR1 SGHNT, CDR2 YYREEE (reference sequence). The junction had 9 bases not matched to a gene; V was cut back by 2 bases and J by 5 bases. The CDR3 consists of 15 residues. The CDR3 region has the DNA TGTGCCAGCAGCTTTCTCAGCGGGAGTACGAACGAGCAGTACTTC. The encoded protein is CASSFLSGSTNEQYF.

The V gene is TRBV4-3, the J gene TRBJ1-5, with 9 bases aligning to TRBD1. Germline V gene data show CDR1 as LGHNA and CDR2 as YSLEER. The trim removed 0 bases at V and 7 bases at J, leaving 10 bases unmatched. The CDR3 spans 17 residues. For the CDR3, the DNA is TGCGCCAGCAGCCAAGATCCGGGACAGGGACATAGGCAGCCCCAGCATTTT. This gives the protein CASSQDPGQGHRQPQHF.

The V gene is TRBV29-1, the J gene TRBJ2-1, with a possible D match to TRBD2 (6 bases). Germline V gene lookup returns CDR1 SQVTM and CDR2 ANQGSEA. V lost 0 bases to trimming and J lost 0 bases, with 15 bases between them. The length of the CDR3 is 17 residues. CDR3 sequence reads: CSVEDDLDYLSYNEQFF. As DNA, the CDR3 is TGCAGCGTTGAAGACGACTTGGACTACCTCTCCTACAATGAGCAGTTCTTC.

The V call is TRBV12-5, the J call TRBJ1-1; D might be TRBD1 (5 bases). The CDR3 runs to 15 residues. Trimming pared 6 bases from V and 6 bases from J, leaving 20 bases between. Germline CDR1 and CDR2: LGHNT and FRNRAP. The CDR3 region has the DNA TGTGCTAGTGGCGAGGAGATAGGGGTTTGTGCTGAAGCTTTCTTT. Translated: CASGEEIGVCAEAFF.

The CDR3 sequence is CASSLRTGGSLGNTIYF. The CDR3 coding sequence is TGTGCCAGCAGCTTAAGAACAGGGGGCTCTCTCGGAAACACCATATATTTT. The V call is TRBV11-3, the J call TRBJ1-3, with 9 bases aligning to TRBD1. Germline V lookup: CDR1 SGHNT, CDR2 YENEEA. The J segment lost 4 bases and the V segment lost 2 bases, leaving 9 bases of the junction unmatched. The CDR3 loop spans 17 amino acids. The variable domain in full, completed from reference TRBV11-3 and TRBJ1-3, reads EAGVVQSPRYKIIEKKQPVAFWCNPISGHNTLYWYLQNLGQGPELLIRYENEEAVDDSQLPKDRFSAERLKGVDSTLKIQPAELGDSAVYLCASSLRTGGSLGNTIYFGEGSWLTVV.

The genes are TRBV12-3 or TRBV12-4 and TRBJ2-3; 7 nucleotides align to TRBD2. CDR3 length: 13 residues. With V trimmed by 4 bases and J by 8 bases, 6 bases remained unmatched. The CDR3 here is CASSWGGFGTQYF. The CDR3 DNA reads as TGTGCCAGCAGTTGGGGGGGGTTTGGTACGCAGTATTTT.

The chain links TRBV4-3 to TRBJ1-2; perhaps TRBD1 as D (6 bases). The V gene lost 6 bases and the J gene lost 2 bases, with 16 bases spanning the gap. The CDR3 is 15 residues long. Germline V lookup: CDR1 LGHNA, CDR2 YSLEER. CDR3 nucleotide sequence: TGCGCCAGCAGGTGGGGCGGGGGGCGGAACTATGGCTACACCTTC. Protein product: CASRWGGGRNYGYTF.

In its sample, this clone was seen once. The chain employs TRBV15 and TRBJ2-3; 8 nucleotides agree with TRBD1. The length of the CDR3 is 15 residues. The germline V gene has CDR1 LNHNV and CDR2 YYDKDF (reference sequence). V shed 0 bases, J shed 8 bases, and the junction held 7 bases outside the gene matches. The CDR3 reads CATSRDGTGRVTQYF. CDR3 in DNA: TGTGCCACCAGCAGAGACGGGACAGGAAGAGTTACGCAGTATTTT. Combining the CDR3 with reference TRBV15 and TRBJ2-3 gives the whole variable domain DAMVIQNPRYQVTQFGKPVTLSCSQTLNHNVMYWYQQKSSQAPKLLFHYYDKDFNNEADTPDNFQSRRPNTSFCFLDIRSPGLGDTAMYLCATSRDGTGRVTQYFGPGTRLTVL.

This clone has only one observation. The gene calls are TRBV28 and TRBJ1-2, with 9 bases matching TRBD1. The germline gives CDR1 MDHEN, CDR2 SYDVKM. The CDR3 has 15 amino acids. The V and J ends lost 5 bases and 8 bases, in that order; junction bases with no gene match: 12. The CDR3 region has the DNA TGTGCCAGCAGTCCTCACAGGGGGCGCATCTCCGGCTACACCTTC. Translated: CASSPHRGRISGYTF.

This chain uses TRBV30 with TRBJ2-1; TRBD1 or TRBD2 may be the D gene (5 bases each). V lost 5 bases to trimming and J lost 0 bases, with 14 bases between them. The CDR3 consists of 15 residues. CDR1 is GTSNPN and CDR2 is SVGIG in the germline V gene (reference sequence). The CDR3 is CAWARGTHSYNEQFF. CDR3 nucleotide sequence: TGTGCCTGGGCAAGAGGGACCCACTCCTACAATGAGCAGTTCTTC.

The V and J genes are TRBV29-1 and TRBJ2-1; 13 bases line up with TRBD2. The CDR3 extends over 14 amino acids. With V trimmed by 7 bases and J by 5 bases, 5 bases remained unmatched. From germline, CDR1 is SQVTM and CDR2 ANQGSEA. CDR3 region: CSGVGLAGDNEQFF. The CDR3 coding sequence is TGCAGCGGGGTCGGACTAGCGGGAGACAATGAGCAGTTCTTC.